These T cell receptor beta chains were read from a single sample in a study of T cell responses to AZD1222 COVID-19 vaccine. The method was immunoSEQ multiplex PCR; TCRdb's version includes in-frame clones alone and lacks a portion of them. The sample has fewer than 100,000 clones; roughly 90% are singletons. This specimen was peripheral blood, taken 28 days after the second AZD1222 dose. The receptors were sampled from an adult who received the AZD1222 COVID-19 vaccine. The CDR3 runs from the conserved cysteine through the conserved F or W. The order of the fields is CDR3 protein, CDR3 DNA, D gene, J gene, clone size, V gene. The D gene is left open where the match is weak. Clone size is given for some rows only: seen once, a few or many times, or a class if the clone is expanded.

CDR3 protein: CASSRPGTLYGYTF
CDR3 DNA: TGTGCCAGCAGCCGCCCGGGGACCCTCTATGGCTACACCTTC
D gene: -
J gene: TRBJ1-2
clone size: -
V gene: TRBV3-1/TRBV3-2

CDR3 protein: CSVQASGRAVGTGELFF
CDR3 DNA: TGCAGCGTTCAGGCTAGCGGGAGGGCCGTCGGTACCGGGGAGCTGTTTTTT
D gene: TRBD2
J gene: TRBJ2-2
clone size: -
V gene: TRBV29-1

CDR3 protein: CASSRGTGAENTIYF
CDR3 DNA: TGTGCCAGCTCACGGGGGACAGGGGCGGAGAACACCATATATTTT
D gene: TRBD1
J gene: TRBJ1-3
clone size: -
V gene: TRBV18

CDR3 protein: CAVQIAGSDTQYF
CDR3 DNA: TGTGCCGTGCAAATAGCGGGATCAGATACGCAGTATTTT
D gene: TRBD2
J gene: TRBJ2-3
clone size: -
V gene: TRBV10-3

CDR3 protein: CASSQEGAGVGNEQFF
CDR3 DNA: TGCGCCAGCAGCCAAGAAGGAGCGGGAGTTGGCAATGAGCAGTTCTTC
D gene: TRBD2
J gene: TRBJ2-1
clone size: -
V gene: TRBV4-1

CDR3 protein: CASSQGEGVGYTF
CDR3 DNA: TGCGCCAGCAGCCAGGGAGAGGGGGTAGGCTACACCTTC
D gene: -
J gene: TRBJ1-2
clone size: once
V gene: TRBV4-1

CDR3 protein: CASSPRSTGTSGYNEQFF
CDR3 DNA: TGTGCCAGCAGCCCCCGTTCGACCGGGACTAGCGGCTACAATGAGCAGTTCTTC
D gene: TRBD2
J gene: TRBJ2-1
clone size: -
V gene: TRBV7-7

CDR3 protein: CASSAQGSGNTIYF
CDR3 DNA: TGTGCCAGCAGCGCACAGGGCTCTGGAAACACCATATATTTT
D gene: -
J gene: TRBJ1-3
clone size: -
V gene: TRBV9

CDR3 protein: CASSVSLNEQFF
CDR3 DNA: TGTGCCAGCAGTGTCTCCCTAAATGAGCAGTTCTTC
D gene: -
J gene: TRBJ2-1
clone size: -
V gene: TRBV25-1

CDR3 protein: CASISGHNEQFF
CDR3 DNA: TGTGCCAGCATTTCAGGGCACAATGAGCAGTTCTTC
D gene: -
J gene: TRBJ2-1
clone size: -
V gene: TRBV6-5

CDR3 protein: CASSKVRTAYSGNTIYF
CDR3 DNA: TGTGCCAGCAGCAAAGTTAGGACAGCCTACTCTGGAAACACCATATATTTT
D gene: -
J gene: TRBJ1-3
clone size: -
V gene: TRBV21-1

CDR3 protein: CAWSPSDNQPQHF
CDR3 DNA: TGTGCCTGGAGTCCGTCGGACAATCAGCCCCAGCATTTT
D gene: -
J gene: TRBJ1-5
clone size: -
V gene: TRBV30

CDR3 protein: CASSRRNTKQYF
CDR3 DNA: TGTGCCAGCAGCAGACGAAATACGAAGCAGTACTTC
D gene: -
J gene: TRBJ2-7
clone size: -
V gene: TRBV9

CDR3 protein: CSVVPDRGLGGDTQYF
CDR3 DNA: TGCAGCGTTGTTCCTGACAGGGGCCTAGGGGGAGATACGCAGTATTTT
D gene: TRBD1
J gene: TRBJ2-3
clone size: -
V gene: TRBV29-1

CDR3 protein: CASSPADTQYF
CDR3 DNA: TGTGCCAGCTCACCCGCGGATACGCAGTATTTT
D gene: -
J gene: TRBJ2-3
clone size: -
V gene: TRBV18

CDR3 protein: CASSLPGLSYPGQETQYF
CDR3 DNA: TGTGCCAGCAGCTTACCGGGACTATCCTACCCGGGTCAAGAGACCCAGTACTTC
D gene: TRBD2
J gene: TRBJ2-5
clone size: -
V gene: TRBV7-2

CDR3 protein: CASSLVSGFGDNEQFF
CDR3 DNA: TGCGCCAGCAGCTTGGTCTCAGGCTTCGGGGACAATGAGCAGTTCTTC
D gene: -
J gene: TRBJ2-1
clone size: once
V gene: TRBV5-1

CDR3 protein: CAISTRGGQGSKNIQYF
CDR3 DNA: TGTGCCATCAGTACCCGGGGGGGACAGGGATCGAAAAACATTCAGTACTTC
D gene: -
J gene: TRBJ2-4
clone size: once
V gene: TRBV10-3

CDR3 protein: CASSHNRRTGELFF
CDR3 DNA: TGCGCCAGCAGTCACAACCGGCGCACCGGGGAGCTGTTTTTT
D gene: -
J gene: TRBJ2-2
clone size: -
V gene: TRBV10-1

CDR3 protein: CASSGERSTNEKLFF
CDR3 DNA: TGTGCCAGTTCAGGGGAACGGTCAACTAATGAAAAACTGTTTTTT
D gene: -
J gene: TRBJ1-4
clone size: -
V gene: TRBV19

CDR3 protein: CASSALTGPGTEAFF
CDR3 DNA: TGTGCCAGCAGCGCCCTGACAGGGCCTGGGACTGAAGCTTTCTTT
D gene: TRBD1
J gene: TRBJ1-1
clone size: -
V gene: TRBV7-8

CDR3 protein: CASSTIAVGEQYF
CDR3 DNA: TGCGCCAGCAGCACGATAGCGGTAGGCGAGCAGTACTTC
D gene: -
J gene: TRBJ2-7
clone size: -
V gene: TRBV10-1

CDR3 protein: CASSQDWPSGLYEQYF
CDR3 DNA: TGTGCCAGCAGCCAAGATTGGCCTAGCGGACTCTACGAGCAGTACTTC
D gene: TRBD2
J gene: TRBJ2-7
clone size: -
V gene: TRBV4-2

CDR3 protein: CASSMGEQYF
CDR3 DNA: TGTGCCAGCAGTATGGGCGAGCAGTACTTC
D gene: -
J gene: TRBJ2-7
clone size: -
V gene: TRBV6-5

CDR3 protein: CASSLSPSGAQETQYF
CDR3 DNA: TGCGCCAGCAGCTTGTCACCTAGCGGGGCGCAAGAGACCCAGTACTTC
D gene: TRBD2
J gene: TRBJ2-5
clone size: -
V gene: TRBV5-1

CDR3 protein: CASSPPLRTYEQYF
CDR3 DNA: TGTGCCAGCTCACCACCCCTCCGCACCTACGAGCAGTACTTC
D gene: -
J gene: TRBJ2-7
clone size: -
V gene: TRBV18

CDR3 protein: CASSQDPGLYGYTF
CDR3 DNA: TGTGCCAGCAGCCAAGATCCAGGGCTCTATGGCTACACCTTC
D gene: -
J gene: TRBJ1-2
clone size: -
V gene: TRBV3-1/TRBV3-2

CDR3 protein: CASSVPGDSPLHF
CDR3 DNA: TGTGCCAGTTCGGTCCCAGGGGATTCACCCCTCCACTTT
D gene: -
J gene: TRBJ1-6
clone size: -
V gene: TRBV19

CDR3 protein: CASSFRTGTTEAFF
CDR3 DNA: TGTGCCAGTAGTTTCCGGACAGGTACCACTGAAGCTTTCTTT
D gene: TRBD1
J gene: TRBJ1-1
clone size: -
V gene: TRBV19

CDR3 protein: CASSGSGTQYF
CDR3 DNA: TGTGCCAGCAGCGGATCGGGAACCCAGTACTTC
D gene: -
J gene: TRBJ2-5
clone size: -
V gene: TRBV5-6

CDR3 protein: CASSLIGAGDTEAFF
CDR3 DNA: TGCGCCAGCAGCTTGATAGGGGCTGGGGACACTGAAGCTTTCTTT
D gene: -
J gene: TRBJ1-1
clone size: -
V gene: TRBV5-1

CDR3 protein: CASSPVRSNEKLFF
CDR3 DNA: TGTGCCAGCTCACCGGTGCGGAGTAATGAAAAACTGTTTTTT
D gene: -
J gene: TRBJ1-4
clone size: -
V gene: TRBV18

CDR3 protein: CAWSVQRDSPLHF
CDR3 DNA: TGTGCCTGGAGCGTACAGAGGGATTCACCCCTCCACTTT
D gene: -
J gene: TRBJ1-6
clone size: -
V gene: TRBV30

CDR3 protein: CASSSGQSTGELFF
CDR3 DNA: TGTGCCAGCAGCTCGGGACAGTCCACCGGGGAGCTGTTTTTT
D gene: TRBD1
J gene: TRBJ2-2
clone size: -
V gene: TRBV7-3

CDR3 protein: CASSLGDEKLFF
CDR3 DNA: TGTGCCAGCAGCTTAGGGGACGAAAAACTGTTTTTT
D gene: -
J gene: TRBJ1-4
clone size: -
V gene: TRBV11-2

CDR3 protein: CASSLGTGPGANVLTF
CDR3 DNA: TGTGCCAGCAGCTTAGGGACAGGGCCCGGGGCCAACGTCCTGACTTTC
D gene: TRBD1
J gene: TRBJ2-6
clone size: -
V gene: TRBV7-9

CDR3 protein: CASSQLAGIPWSNQPQHF
CDR3 DNA: TGCGCCAGCAGCCAACTAGCAGGGATCCCCTGGAGCAATCAGCCCCAGCATTTT
D gene: -
J gene: TRBJ1-5
clone size: -
V gene: TRBV4-1

CDR3 protein: CAISDPGERVEQYF
CDR3 DNA: TGTGCCATCAGTGATCCGGGGGAAAGGGTCGAGCAGTACTTC
D gene: -
J gene: TRBJ2-7
clone size: once
V gene: TRBV10-3

CDR3 protein: CASRNPFPGGAGANVLTF
CDR3 DNA: TGTGCCAGTAGAAACCCCTTTCCGGGGGGGGCTGGGGCCAACGTCCTGACTTTC
D gene: TRBD2
J gene: TRBJ2-6
clone size: -
V gene: TRBV19

CDR3 protein: CASSSRANTGELFF
CDR3 DNA: TGTGCCAGCAGCTCCAGGGCAAACACCGGGGAGCTGTTTTTT
D gene: -
J gene: TRBJ2-2
clone size: -
V gene: TRBV3-1/TRBV3-2

CDR3 protein: CATEREERAGELFF
CDR3 DNA: TGCGCCACGGAGCGGGAGGAGAGGGCCGGGGAGCTGTTTTTT
D gene: TRBD2
J gene: TRBJ2-2
clone size: -
V gene: TRBV10-2

CDR3 protein: CASSRGQGRSTDTQYF
CDR3 DNA: TGTGCCAGCAGCCGAGGACAGGGGCGTAGCACAGATACGCAGTATTTT
D gene: TRBD1
J gene: TRBJ2-3
clone size: -
V gene: TRBV5-4

CDR3 protein: CASSYAVGQGHTEAFF
CDR3 DNA: TGTGCCAGCAGTTACGCCGTGGGACAGGGGCACACTGAAGCTTTCTTT
D gene: TRBD1
J gene: TRBJ1-1
clone size: -
V gene: TRBV6-5

CDR3 protein: CATSRDRSGQRPQHF
CDR3 DNA: TGTGCCACCAGCAGAGATCGTTCGGGCCAGAGGCCCCAGCATTTT
D gene: -
J gene: TRBJ1-5
clone size: -
V gene: TRBV15

CDR3 protein: CASSNRDGYEQYF
CDR3 DNA: TGTGCCAGCAGCAACCGGGACGGCTACGAGCAGTACTTC
D gene: -
J gene: TRBJ2-7
clone size: once
V gene: TRBV13

CDR3 protein: CASRGARTGELFF
CDR3 DNA: TGTGCCAGCAGAGGGGCTCGGACCGGGGAGCTGTTTTTT
D gene: -
J gene: TRBJ2-2
clone size: -
V gene: TRBV2

CDR3 protein: CASSIAGVWDIQYF
CDR3 DNA: TGTGCCAGCAGTATAGCGGGAGTTTGGGACATTCAGTACTTC
D gene: TRBD2
J gene: TRBJ2-4
clone size: few
V gene: TRBV7-9

CDR3 protein: CASSVGGTGYEKLFF
CDR3 DNA: TGTGCCAGCAGCGTAGGGGGGACAGGGTATGAAAAACTGTTTTTT
D gene: TRBD1
J gene: TRBJ1-4
clone size: -
V gene: TRBV9